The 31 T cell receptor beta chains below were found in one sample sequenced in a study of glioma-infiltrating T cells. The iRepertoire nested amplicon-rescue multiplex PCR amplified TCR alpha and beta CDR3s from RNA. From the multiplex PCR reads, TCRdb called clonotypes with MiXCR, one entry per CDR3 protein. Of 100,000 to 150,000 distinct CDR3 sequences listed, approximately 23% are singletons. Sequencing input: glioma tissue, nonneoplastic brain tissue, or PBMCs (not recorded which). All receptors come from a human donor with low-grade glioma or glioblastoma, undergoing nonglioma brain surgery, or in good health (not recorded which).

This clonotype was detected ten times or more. This CDR3 reads CASSSGTSSYEQYF. CDR3 bases: TGTGCCAGCAGCTCCGGGACTTCCTCCTACGAGCAGTACTTC. J is TRBJ2-7 and V is TRBV7-9; perhaps TRBD2 as D (6 bases). The CDR3 covers 14 residues. Between the trimmed V and J ends, which lost 4 bases and 0 bases, there was a span of 10 bases. Germline CDR1 SEHNR, CDR2 FQNEAQ (reference sequence).

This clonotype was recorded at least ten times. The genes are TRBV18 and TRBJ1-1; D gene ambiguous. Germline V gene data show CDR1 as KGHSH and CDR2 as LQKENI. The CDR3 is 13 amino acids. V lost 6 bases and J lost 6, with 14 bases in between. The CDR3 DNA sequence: TGTGCCAGCTCGCAAGGATATGGTGCTGAAGCTTTCTTT. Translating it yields CASSQGYGAEAFF.

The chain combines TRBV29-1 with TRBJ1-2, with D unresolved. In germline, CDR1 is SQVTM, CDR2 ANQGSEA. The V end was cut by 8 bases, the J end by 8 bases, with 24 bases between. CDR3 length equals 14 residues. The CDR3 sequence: CSIDCRTVSMGYTF. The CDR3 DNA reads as TGCAGCATAGACTGCCGGACGGTCTCTATGGGCTACACCTTC.

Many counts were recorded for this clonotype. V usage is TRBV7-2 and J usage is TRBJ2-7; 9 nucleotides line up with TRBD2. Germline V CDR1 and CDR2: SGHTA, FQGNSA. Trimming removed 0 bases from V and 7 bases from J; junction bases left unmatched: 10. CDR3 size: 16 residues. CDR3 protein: CASSLAISGGTEEQYF. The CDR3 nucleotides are TGTGCCAGCAGCTTAGCTATTAGCGGGGGTACGGAAGAGCAGTACTTC. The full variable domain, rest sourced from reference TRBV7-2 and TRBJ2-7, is GAGVSQSPSNKVTEKGKDVELRCDPISGHTALYWYRQSLGQGLEFLIYFQGNSAPDKSGLPSDRFSAERTGGSVSTLTIQRTQQEDSAVYLCASSLAISGGTEEQYFGPGTRLTVT.

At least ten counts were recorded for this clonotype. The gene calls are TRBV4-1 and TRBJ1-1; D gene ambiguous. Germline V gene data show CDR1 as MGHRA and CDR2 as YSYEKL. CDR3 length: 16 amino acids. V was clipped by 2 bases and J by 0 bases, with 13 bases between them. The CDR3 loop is CASSQLSRNMNTEAFF. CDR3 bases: TGCGCCAGCAGCCAATTAAGCAGGAACATGAACACTGAAGCTTTCTTT.

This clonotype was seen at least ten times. DNA of the CDR3: TGCAGTGCCCCAAGGGCCACCTACAATGAGCAGTTCTTC. Translated: CSAPRATYNEQFF. The rearrangement links TRBV20-1 to TRBJ2-1; D unresolved. Per the germline V gene, CDR1 is DFQATT and CDR2 is SNEGSKA (reference sequence). There are 13 residues in the CDR3. Trimming removed 6 bases from V and 2 bases from J, with 11 bases in between.

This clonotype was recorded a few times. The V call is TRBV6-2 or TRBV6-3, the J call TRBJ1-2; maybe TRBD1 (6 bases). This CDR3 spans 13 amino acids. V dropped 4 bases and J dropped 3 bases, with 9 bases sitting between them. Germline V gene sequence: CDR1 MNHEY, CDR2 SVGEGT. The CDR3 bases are TGTGCCAGCAGTTTCGGACAGCACTATGGCTACACCTTC. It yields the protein CASSFGQHYGYTF.

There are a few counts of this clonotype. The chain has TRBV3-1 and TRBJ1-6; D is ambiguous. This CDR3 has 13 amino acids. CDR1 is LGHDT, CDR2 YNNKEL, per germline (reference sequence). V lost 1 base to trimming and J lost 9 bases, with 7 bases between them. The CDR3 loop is CASSQALRSPLHF. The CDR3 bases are TGTGCCAGCAGCCAAGCCCTTCGTTCACCCCTCCACTTT.

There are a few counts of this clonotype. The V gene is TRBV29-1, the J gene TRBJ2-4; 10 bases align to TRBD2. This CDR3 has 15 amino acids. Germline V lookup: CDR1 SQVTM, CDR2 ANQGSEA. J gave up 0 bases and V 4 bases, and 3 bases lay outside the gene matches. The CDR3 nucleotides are TGCAGCGTTGGACTAGCGGGTGTAGCCAAAAACATTCAGTACTTC. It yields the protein CSVGLAGVAKNIQYF. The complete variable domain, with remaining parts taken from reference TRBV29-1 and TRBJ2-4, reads SAVISQKPSRDICQRGTSLTIQCQVDSQVTMMFWYRQQPGQSLTLIATANQGSEATYESGFVIDKFPISRPNLTFSTLTVSNMSPEDSSIYLCSVGLAGVAKNIQYFGAGTRLSVL.

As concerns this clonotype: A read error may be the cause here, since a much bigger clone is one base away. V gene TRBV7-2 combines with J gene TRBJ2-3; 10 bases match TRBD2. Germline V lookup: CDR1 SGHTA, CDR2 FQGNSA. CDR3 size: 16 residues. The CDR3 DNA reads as TGTGCCAGCAGCTTAATTTTGCTAGCGGGAGCAGATAAGCAGTATTTT. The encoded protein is CASSLILLAGADKQYF.

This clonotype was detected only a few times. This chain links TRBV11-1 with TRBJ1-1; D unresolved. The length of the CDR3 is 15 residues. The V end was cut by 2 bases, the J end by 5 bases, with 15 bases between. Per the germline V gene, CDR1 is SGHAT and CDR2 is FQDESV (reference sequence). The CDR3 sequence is CASSLRARDVTEAFF. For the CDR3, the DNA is TGTGCCAGCAGCTTAAGGGCCCGGGATGTAACTGAAGCTTTCTTT.

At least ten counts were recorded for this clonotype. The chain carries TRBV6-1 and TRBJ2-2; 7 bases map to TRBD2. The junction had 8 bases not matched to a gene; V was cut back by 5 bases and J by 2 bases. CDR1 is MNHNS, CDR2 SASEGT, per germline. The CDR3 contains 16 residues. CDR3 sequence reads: CASSSPWGGNTGELFF. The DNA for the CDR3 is TGTGCCAGCAGTTCGCCGTGGGGGGGTAACACCGGGGAGCTGTTTTTT.

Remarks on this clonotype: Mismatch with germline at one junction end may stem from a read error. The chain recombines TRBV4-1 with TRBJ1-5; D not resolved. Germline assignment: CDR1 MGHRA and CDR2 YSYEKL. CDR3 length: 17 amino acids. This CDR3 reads CGSSQDSRVGQNQPQHF. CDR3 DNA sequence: TGCGGCAGCAGCCAAGACTCCCGGGTCGGGCAAAATCAGCCCCAGCATTTT.

CDR3 protein: CASRKQGSASYEQYF. The CDR3 DNA reads TGTGCCAGTAGGAAACAGGGGTCAGCATCCTACGAGCAGTACTTC. The rearrangement uses TRBV19 and TRBJ2-7, with 7 bases identical to TRBD1. V lost 6 bases, J lost 1 base, and 9 bases stayed unmatched. This CDR3 is built from 15 residues. CDR1 and CDR2 from the germline V gene are LNHDA and SQIVND (reference sequence).

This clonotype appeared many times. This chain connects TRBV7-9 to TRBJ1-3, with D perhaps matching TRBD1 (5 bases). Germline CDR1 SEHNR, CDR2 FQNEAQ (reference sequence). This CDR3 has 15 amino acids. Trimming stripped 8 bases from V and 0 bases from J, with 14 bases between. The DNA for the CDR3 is TGTGCCAGCTCTAGGGCCCAGGGCTCTGGAAACACCATATATTTT. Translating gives CASSRAQGSGNTIYF.

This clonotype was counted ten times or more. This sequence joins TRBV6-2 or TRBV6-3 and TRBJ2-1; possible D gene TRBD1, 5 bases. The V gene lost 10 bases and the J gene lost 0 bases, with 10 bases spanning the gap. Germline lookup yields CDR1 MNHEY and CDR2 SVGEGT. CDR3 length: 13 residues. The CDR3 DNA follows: TGTGCCACCAGACAGAGCTCCTACAATGAGCAGTTCTTC. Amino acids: CATRQSSYNEQFF.

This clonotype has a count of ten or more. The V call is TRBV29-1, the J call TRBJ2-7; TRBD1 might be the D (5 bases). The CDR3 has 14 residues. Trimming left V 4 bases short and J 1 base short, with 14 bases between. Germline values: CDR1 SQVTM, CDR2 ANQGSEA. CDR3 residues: CSVAWTSSSYEQYF. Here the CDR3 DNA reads TGCAGCGTTGCGTGGACAAGTAGTTCCTACGAGCAGTACTTC.

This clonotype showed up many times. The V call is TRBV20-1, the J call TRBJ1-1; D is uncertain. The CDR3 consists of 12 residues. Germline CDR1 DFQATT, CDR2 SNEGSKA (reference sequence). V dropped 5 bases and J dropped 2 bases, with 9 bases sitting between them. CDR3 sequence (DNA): TGCAGTGCTCCCTTCTTCAACACTGAAGCTTTCTTT. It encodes CSAPFFNTEAFF.

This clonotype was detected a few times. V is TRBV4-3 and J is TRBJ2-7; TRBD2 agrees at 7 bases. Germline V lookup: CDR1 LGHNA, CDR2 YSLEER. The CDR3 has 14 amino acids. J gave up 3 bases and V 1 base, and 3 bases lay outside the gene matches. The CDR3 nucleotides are TGCGCCAGCAGCCAAGGCGGGGGTGGCTACGAGCAGTACTTC. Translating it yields CASSQGGGGYEQYF.

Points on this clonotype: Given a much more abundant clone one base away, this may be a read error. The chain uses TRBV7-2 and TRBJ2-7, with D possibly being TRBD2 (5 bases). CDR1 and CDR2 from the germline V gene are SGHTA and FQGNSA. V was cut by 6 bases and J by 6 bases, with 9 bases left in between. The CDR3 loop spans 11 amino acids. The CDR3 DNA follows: TGTGCCAGCAGGTGTGCGGGCGAGCAGTACTTC. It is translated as CASRCAGEQYF.

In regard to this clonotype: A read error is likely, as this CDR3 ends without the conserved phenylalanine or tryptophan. The CDR3 nucleotides read TGTGCCAGCAGCCCGGTAGCGGGAGACGGGGGCGAGCAGTACTAC. Translated: CASSPVAGDGGEQYY. The gene calls are TRBV3-1 and TRBJ2-7; 9 bases agree with TRBD2. The junction had 10 bases not matched to a gene; V was cut back by 4 bases and J by 6 bases. Germline CDR1 reads LGHDT; CDR2 reads YNNKEL (reference sequence). This CDR3 comprises 15 residues.

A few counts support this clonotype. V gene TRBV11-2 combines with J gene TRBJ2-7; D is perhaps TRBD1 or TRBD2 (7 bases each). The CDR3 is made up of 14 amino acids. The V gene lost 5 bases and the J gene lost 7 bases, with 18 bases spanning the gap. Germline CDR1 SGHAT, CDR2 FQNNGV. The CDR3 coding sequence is TGTGCCAGCAGCCCCCAGGGGGGGCTGGGGGAGCAGTACTTC. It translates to CASSPQGGLGEQYF.

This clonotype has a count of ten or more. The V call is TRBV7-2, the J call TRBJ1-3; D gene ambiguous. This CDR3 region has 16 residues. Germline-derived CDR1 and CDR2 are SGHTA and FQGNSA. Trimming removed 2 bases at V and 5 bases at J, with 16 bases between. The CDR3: CASSLMTGVSRNTIYF. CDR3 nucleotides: TGTGCCAGCAGCTTAATGACCGGGGTATCAAGAAACACCATATATTTT.

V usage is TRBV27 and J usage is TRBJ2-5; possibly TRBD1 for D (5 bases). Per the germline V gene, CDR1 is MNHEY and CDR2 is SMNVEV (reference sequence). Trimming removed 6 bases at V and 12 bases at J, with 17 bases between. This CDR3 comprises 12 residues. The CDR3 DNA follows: TGTGCCAGCAGCCCCGGACAAGGCAAAGAGTACTTC. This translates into CASSPGQGKEYF.

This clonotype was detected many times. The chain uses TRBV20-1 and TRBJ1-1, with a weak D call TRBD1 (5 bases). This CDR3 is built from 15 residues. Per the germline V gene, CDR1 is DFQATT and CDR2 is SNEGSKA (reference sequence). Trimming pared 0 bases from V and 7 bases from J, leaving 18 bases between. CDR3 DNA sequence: TGCAGTGCTAGAGATCGTGGTGGGGGTATTTTTGAAGCTTTCTTT. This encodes CSARDRGGGIFEAFF.

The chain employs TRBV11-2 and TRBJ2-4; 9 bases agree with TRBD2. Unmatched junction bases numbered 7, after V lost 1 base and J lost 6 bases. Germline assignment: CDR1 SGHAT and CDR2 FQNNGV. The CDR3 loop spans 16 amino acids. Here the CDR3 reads CASSLGGTSPGNIQYF. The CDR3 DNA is TGTGCCAGCAGCTTAGGGGGGACTAGCCCCGGAAACATTCAGTACTTC.

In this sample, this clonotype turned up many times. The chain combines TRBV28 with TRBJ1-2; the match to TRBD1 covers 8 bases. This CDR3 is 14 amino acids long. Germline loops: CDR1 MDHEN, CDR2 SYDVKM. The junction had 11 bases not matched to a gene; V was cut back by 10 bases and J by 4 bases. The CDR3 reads CAIARPGQVYGYTF. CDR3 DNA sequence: TGTGCCATCGCCCGCCCGGGACAGGTCTATGGCTACACCTTC.

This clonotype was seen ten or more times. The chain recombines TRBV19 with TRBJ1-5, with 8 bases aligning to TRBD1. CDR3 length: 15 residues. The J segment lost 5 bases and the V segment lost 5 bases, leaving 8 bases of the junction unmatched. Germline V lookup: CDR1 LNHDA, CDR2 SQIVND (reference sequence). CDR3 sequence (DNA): TGTGCCAGTAGTGCGGACAGGGATGTAGATCAGCCCCAGCATTTT. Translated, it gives CASSADRDVDQPQHF.

The CDR3 sequence is CASSIDLDTGGEQYF. The CDR3 bases are TGTGCCAGTAGTATAGACCTGGATACAGGGGGCGAGCAGTACTTC. The V call is TRBV19, the J call TRBJ2-7, with TRBD1 matching 8 bases. Per germline, CDR1 LNHDA and CDR2 SQIVND (reference sequence). The CDR3 sequence is 15 residues long. With 0 bases clipped from V and 6 bases from J, the junction kept 7 bases outside the gene matches.

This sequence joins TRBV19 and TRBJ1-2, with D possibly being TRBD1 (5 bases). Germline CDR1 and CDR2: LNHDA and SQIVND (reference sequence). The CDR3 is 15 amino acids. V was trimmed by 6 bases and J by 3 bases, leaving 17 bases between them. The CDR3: CASSLTALGHYGYTF. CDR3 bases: TGTGCCAGTAGCCTAACCGCGCTGGGGCACTATGGCTACACCTTC.

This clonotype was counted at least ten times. The CDR3 DNA is TGCAGTGCTAGAGATCCGGACGCCTCCTTTCTCCATGGCTACACCTTC. As protein: CSARDPDASFLHGYTF. This chain joins TRBV20-1 and TRBJ1-2; D is undetermined. The CDR3 runs to 16 residues. V lost 0 bases, J lost 6 bases, and 20 bases lay in between. Per germline, CDR1 DFQATT and CDR2 SNEGSKA (reference sequence).